This TCR beta chain was observed in a study of cytomegalovirus exposure and HLA in healthy donors. Study-level results: In a later analysis, specific HLA alleles were associated with 15,000 to 20,000 TCR beta sequences at a 0.05 false discovery rate. Based on reports, TCR beta sequences accurately predicted HLA-A and HLA-B alleles for most subjects. The classifier, whose performance was assessed in both the original and validation cohorts, reportedly diagnosed cytomegalovirus status with high specificity and sensitivity.

This clone was counted between two and nine times. As yet, its antigen is unknown. The PCR made use of 60 Vbeta and 13 Jbeta primers. The method was immunoSEQ multiplex PCR; TCRdb's version includes in-frame clones alone and lacks a portion of them. This table holds about 160,000 clones, about 80% found once. The V gene's germline CDR1 is SGHRS and CDR2 YFSETQ. V dropped 2 bases and J dropped 2; count of bases not matched to a gene: 3. The CDR3 has 16 amino acids. The rearrangement links TRBV5-1 to TRBJ2-6, with TRBD1 matching over 8 bases. This clonotype was sampled from a man in his thirties or forties in good health and CMV-seronegative. The sequenced material came from PBMCs. The CDR3 loop is CASSFSTGAGANVLTF. The CDR3 DNA reads as TGCGCCAGCAGCTTCTCGACAGGGGCTGGGGCCAACGTCCTGACTTTC.